This entry features one T cell receptor beta chain sequence. Germline loops: CDR1 SGHAT, CDR2 FQNNGV. The CDR3 totals 15 residues. V lost 4 bases, J lost 4 bases, and 8 bases stayed unmatched. As handled by the study authors: Quantification of nucleated cells was approximated via reference gene primer amplification. Clones were read by immunoSEQ multiplex PCR, and TCRdb kept only the in-frame ones, dropping some. The DNA gave D and trimming, while V, J and clone size come from that table. The sample records around 260,000 clones, around 81% being singletons. Those enrolled in Seattle joined during active infection and were followed longitudinally afterward. The data are from a study of blood T cell repertoires in COVID-19.

The sequencing sample was made of peripheral blood. The chain recombines TRBV11-2 with TRBJ1-1, with 8 bases matching TRBD1. The receptor was isolated from a person aged 65 to 85 with COVID-19, enrolled during active disease. CDR3: CASSSQGAWGTEAFF. CDR3 nucleotides: TGTGCCAGCAGCTCCCAGGGGGCTTGGGGCACTGAAGCTTTCTTT.